The TCR beta chain under discussion was sequenced for a study of molecular identifiers for immune sequencing clone quantification. After removal of 0 bases from V and 6 bases from J, the junction contained 5 bases not matched to a gene. The CDR3 consists of 14 residues. Germline V gene data show CDR1 as SGHDT and CDR2 as YYEEEE. MiXCR was run by TCRdb on the PCR reads, yielding one entry per CDR3 protein. Of more than 450,000 distinct CDR3 sequences listed, over 20% are singletons. This clonotype was observed many times. The sequence was obtained from a human donor in good health. Some libraries in this study had Jurkat cell RNA spiked in. The chain uses TRBV5-6 and TRBJ2-7, with 8 bases aligning to TRBD2. The source material was naive CD8+ T cells from blood, with Jurkat cell RNA spiked in. Subset described: FACS-sorted CD8+CD4-CCR7+CD45RA+ naive T cells. The CDR3 nucleotides read TGTGCCAGCAGCTTGGCGGGAGGGCCTGCCGAGCAGTACTTC. It codes for CASSLAGGPAEQYF.